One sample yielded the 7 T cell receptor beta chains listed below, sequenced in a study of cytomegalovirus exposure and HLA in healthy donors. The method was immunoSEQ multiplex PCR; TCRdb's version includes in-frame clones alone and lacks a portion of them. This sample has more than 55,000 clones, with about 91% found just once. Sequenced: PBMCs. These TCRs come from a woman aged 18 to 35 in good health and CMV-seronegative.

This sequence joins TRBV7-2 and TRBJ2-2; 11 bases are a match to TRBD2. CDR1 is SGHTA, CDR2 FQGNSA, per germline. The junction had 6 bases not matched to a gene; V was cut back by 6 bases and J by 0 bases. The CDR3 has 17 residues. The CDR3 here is CASRLLAGGSNTGELFF. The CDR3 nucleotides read TGTGCCAGCAGATTGCTAGCGGGAGGATCGAACACCGGGGAGCTGTTTTTT.

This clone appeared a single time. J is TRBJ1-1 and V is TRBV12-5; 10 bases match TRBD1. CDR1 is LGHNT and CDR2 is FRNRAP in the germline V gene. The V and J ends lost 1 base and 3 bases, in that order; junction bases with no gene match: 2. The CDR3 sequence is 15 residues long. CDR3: CASGLGTGGYTEAFF. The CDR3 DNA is TGTGCTAGTGGTTTGGGGACAGGGGGGTACACTGAAGCTTTCTTT.

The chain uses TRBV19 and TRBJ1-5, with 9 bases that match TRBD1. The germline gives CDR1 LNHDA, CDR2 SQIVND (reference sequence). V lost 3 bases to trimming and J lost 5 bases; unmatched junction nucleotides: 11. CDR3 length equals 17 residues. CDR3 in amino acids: CASSIRTGVVPYQPQHF. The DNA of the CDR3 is TGTGCCAGTAGTATCAGGACAGGGGTCGTCCCTTATCAGCCCCAGCATTTT.

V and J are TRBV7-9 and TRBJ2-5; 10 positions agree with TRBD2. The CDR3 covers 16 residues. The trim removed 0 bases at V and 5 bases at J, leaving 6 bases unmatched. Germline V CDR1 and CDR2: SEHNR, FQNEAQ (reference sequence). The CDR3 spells CASSLALAGPMETQYF. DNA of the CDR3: TGTGCCAGCAGCTTAGCACTAGCGGGGCCCATGGAGACCCAGTACTTC.

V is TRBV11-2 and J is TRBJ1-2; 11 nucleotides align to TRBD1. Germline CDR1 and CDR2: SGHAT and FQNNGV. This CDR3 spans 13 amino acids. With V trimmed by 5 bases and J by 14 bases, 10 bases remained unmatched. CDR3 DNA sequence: TGTGCCAGCAGCGCCAGGGACAGGGGGTTCTATACCTTC. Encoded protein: CASSARDRGFYTF.

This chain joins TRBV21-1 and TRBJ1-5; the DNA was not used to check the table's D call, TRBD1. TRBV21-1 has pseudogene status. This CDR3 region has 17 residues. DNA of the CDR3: TGTGCCAGCAGCAAAGTTAGTGACAGAAGAACGAATCAGCCCCAGCATTTT. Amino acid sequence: CASSKVSDRRTNQPQHF.

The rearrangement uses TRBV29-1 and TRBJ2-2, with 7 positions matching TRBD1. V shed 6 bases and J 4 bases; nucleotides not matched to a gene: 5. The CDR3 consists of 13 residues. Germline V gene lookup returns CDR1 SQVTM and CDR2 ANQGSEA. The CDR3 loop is CSVGGQLTGELFF. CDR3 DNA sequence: TGCAGCGTAGGGGGACAGCTCACCGGGGAGCTGTTTTTT.